These T cell receptor beta chains were read from a single sample in a study of human T cells and chemical hapten exposure. TCRdb re-called the RACE reads with MiXCR, one entry per CDR3 protein. This sample has around 120,000 distinct CDR3 sequences, with approximately 13% found just once. The sequenced sample was whole blood, obtained in connection with sensitization to the hapten diphenylcyclopropenone (DPC). These receptors all stem from a woman aged 18 to 35 with alopecia areata. Some clones in this sample may be carry-over from other donors' samples. The CDR3 runs from the conserved cysteine through the conserved F or W. D genes are given only for firm matches. Clone size is shown for a subset of rows, as once, few, many or a class of expanded clone.

j_gene: TRBJ1-3
d_gene: NA
v_gene: TRBV20-1
abundance: NA
CDR3aa: CSARDGGSSGNTIYF
CDR3nt: TGCAGTGCTAGAGATGGCGGTAGCTCTGGAAACACCATATATTTT

j_gene: TRBJ2-7
d_gene: TRBD1
v_gene: TRBV10-3
abundance: many
CDR3aa: CATRGQGRYEQYF
CDR3nt: TGTGCCACCAGGGGACAGGGAAGGTACGAGCAGTACTTC

j_gene: TRBJ1-4
d_gene: NA
v_gene: TRBV20-1
abundance: NA
CDR3aa: CSASKQARNEKLFF
CDR3nt: TGCAGTGCTAGTAAACAGGCGAGAAATGAAAAACTGTTTTTT

j_gene: TRBJ1-5
d_gene: NA
v_gene: TRBV12-3/TRBV12-4
abundance: NA
CDR3aa: CASSLRQGNSNQPQHF
CDR3nt: TGTGCCAGCAGTTTACGGCAGGGGAATAGCAATCAGCCCCAGCATTTT

j_gene: TRBJ2-3
d_gene: TRBD1
v_gene: TRBV7-6
abundance: NA
CDR3aa: CASSLGRDSTQYF
CDR3nt: TGTGCCAGCAGCTTAGGCCGGGACAGCACGCAGTATTTT

j_gene: TRBJ1-1
d_gene: TRBD1
v_gene: TRBV29-1
abundance: few
CDR3aa: CSVDPGGTEAFF
CDR3nt: TGCAGCGTTGATCCAGGGGGGACTGAAGCTTTCTTT

j_gene: TRBJ1-2
d_gene: NA
v_gene: TRBV5-4
abundance: many
CDR3aa: CASSPGTQNYGYTF
CDR3nt: TGTGCCAGCAGCCCGGGGACACAAAACTATGGCTACACCTTC

j_gene: TRBJ1-2
d_gene: NA
v_gene: TRBV20-1
abundance: few
CDR3aa: CSAPREGYTF
CDR3nt: TGCAGTGCCCCCAGGGAAGGCTACACCTTC

j_gene: TRBJ2-3
d_gene: NA
v_gene: TRBV29-1
abundance: few
CDR3aa: CSALAREAADTQYF
CDR3nt: TGCAGCGCTCTTGCGAGGGAAGCTGCAGATACGCAGTATTTT

j_gene: TRBJ1-4
d_gene: NA
v_gene: TRBV12-3/TRBV12-4
abundance: NA
CDR3aa: CASRGGRGEEKLFF
CDR3nt: TGTGCCAGCAGGGGGGGCAGGGGTGAAGAAAAACTGTTTTTT

j_gene: TRBJ2-7
d_gene: NA
v_gene: TRBV12-3/TRBV12-4
abundance: few
CDR3aa: CASGPTGGPYEQYF
CDR3nt: TGTGCCAGCGGCCCGACAGGAGGCCCCTACGAGCAGTACTTC

j_gene: TRBJ1-2
d_gene: NA
v_gene: TRBV6-2/TRBV6-3
abundance: many
CDR3aa: CASSPSFYGYTF
CDR3nt: TGTGCCAGCAGTCCTTCGTTCTATGGCTACACCTTC

j_gene: TRBJ2-3
d_gene: TRBD2
v_gene: TRBV11-2
abundance: NA
CDR3aa: CASSHGLAGGTDTQYF
CDR3nt: TGTGCCAGCAGCCACGGACTAGCGGGGGGGACAGATACGCAGTATTTT

j_gene: TRBJ2-1
d_gene: NA
v_gene: TRBV6-2/TRBV6-3
abundance: NA
CDR3aa: CASSPSVEQFF
CDR3nt: TGTGCCAGCAGCCCTAGCGTAGAGCAGTTCTTC

j_gene: TRBJ2-4
d_gene: NA
v_gene: TRBV28
abundance: few
CDR3aa: CASSLSRDGIQYF
CDR3nt: TGTGCCAGCAGTTTGTCCAGGGATGGAATTCAGTACTTC

j_gene: TRBJ2-1
d_gene: TRBD1
v_gene: TRBV9
abundance: NA
CDR3aa: CASSVGDSYNEQFF
CDR3nt: TGTGCCAGCAGCGTTGGGGACAGCTACAATGAGCAGTTCTTC

j_gene: TRBJ2-7
d_gene: TRBD2
v_gene: TRBV5-1
abundance: few
CDR3aa: CASSPFPGGNEQYF
CDR3nt: TGCGCCAGCAGCCCCTTCCCGGGGGGGAACGAGCAGTACTTC

j_gene: TRBJ2-7
d_gene: TRBD1
v_gene: TRBV27
abundance: NA
CDR3aa: CASSSPGTGVNEQYF
CDR3nt: TGTGCCAGCAGTTCCCCCGGGACAGGGGTAAACGAGCAGTACTTC

j_gene: TRBJ2-1
d_gene: TRBD2
v_gene: TRBV5-1
abundance: few
CDR3aa: CASEFFSGRSYNEQFF
CDR3nt: TGCGCCAGCGAGTTTTTCAGCGGGAGGTCCTACAATGAGCAGTTCTTC

j_gene: TRBJ2-3
d_gene: TRBD1
v_gene: TRBV11-2
abundance: NA
CDR3aa: CASSPDRGRTDTQYF
CDR3nt: TGTGCCAGCAGCCCGGACAGGGGAAGGACAGATACGCAGTATTTT

j_gene: TRBJ2-3
d_gene: NA
v_gene: TRBV4-3
abundance: few
CDR3aa: CASSQRGPWTETTDTQYF
CDR3nt: TGCGCCAGCAGCCAAAGAGGTCCTTGGACAGAGACCACAGATACGCAGTATTTT

j_gene: TRBJ1-1
d_gene: NA
v_gene: TRBV19
abundance: few
CDR3aa: CASSIAGTEAFF
CDR3nt: TGTGCCAGTAGTATCGCTGGCACTGAAGCTTTCTTT

j_gene: TRBJ1-5
d_gene: NA
v_gene: TRBV12-3/TRBV12-4
abundance: NA
CDR3aa: CASSLFSESNQPQHF
CDR3nt: TGTGCCAGCAGTTTGTTTTCCGAGAGCAATCAGCCCCAGCATTTT

j_gene: TRBJ2-1
d_gene: TRBD1
v_gene: TRBV4-2
abundance: many
CDR3aa: CASGWTGSDNEQFF
CDR3nt: TGTGCCAGCGGGTGGACAGGGTCTGACAATGAGCAGTTCTTC

j_gene: TRBJ2-1
d_gene: NA
v_gene: TRBV2
abundance: many
CDR3aa: CASERRNTYNEQFF
CDR3nt: TGTGCCAGTGAAAGACGGAACACCTACAATGAGCAGTTCTTC

j_gene: TRBJ1-4
d_gene: TRBD1
v_gene: TRBV9
abundance: NA
CDR3aa: CASSTTGTGGGGEKLFF
CDR3nt: TGTGCCAGCAGCACAACCGGGACAGGGGGCGGAGGGGAAAAACTGTTTTTT

j_gene: TRBJ1-2
d_gene: NA
v_gene: TRBV28
abundance: NA
CDR3aa: CASSPPGTGLVGYTF
CDR3nt: TGTGCCAGCAGTCCTCCCGGGACGGGCCTGGTAGGCTACACCTTC

j_gene: TRBJ2-3
d_gene: NA
v_gene: TRBV6-1
abundance: NA
CDR3aa: CASRIPGGDTQYF
CDR3nt: TGTGCCAGCAGAATCCCAGGGGGGGATACGCAGTATTTT

j_gene: TRBJ1-5
d_gene: NA
v_gene: TRBV20-1
abundance: many
CDR3aa: CSTPGRENQPQHF
CDR3nt: TGCAGTACCCCGGGGAGGGAGAATCAGCCCCAGCATTTT

j_gene: TRBJ1-6
d_gene: NA
v_gene: TRBV4-3
abundance: NA
CDR3aa: CASKQGSYNSPLHF
CDR3nt: TGCGCCAGCAAGCAGGGCTCCTATAATTCACCCCTCCACTTT

j_gene: TRBJ1-1
d_gene: NA
v_gene: TRBV30
abundance: few
CDR3aa: CAWSWVGGTEAFF
CDR3nt: TGTGCCTGGAGTTGGGTAGGGGGAACTGAAGCTTTCTTT

j_gene: TRBJ2-1
d_gene: TRBD2
v_gene: TRBV6-5
abundance: many
CDR3aa: CASSLAGGRNEQFF
CDR3nt: TGTGCCAGCAGTCTAGCGGGGGGAAGAAATGAGCAGTTCTTC

j_gene: TRBJ2-1
d_gene: TRBD2
v_gene: TRBV7-2
abundance: NA
CDR3aa: CASSSGLAGSEQFF
CDR3nt: TGTGCCAGCAGCTCGGGACTAGCGGGGTCTGAGCAGTTCTTC

j_gene: TRBJ1-3
d_gene: NA
v_gene: TRBV20-1
abundance: few
CDR3aa: CSASGGPGNTIYF
CDR3nt: TGCAGTGCTAGTGGGGGGCCTGGAAACACCATATATTTT

j_gene: TRBJ1-5
d_gene: TRBD1
v_gene: TRBV10-3
abundance: few
CDR3aa: CAISESGTGSNQPQHF
CDR3nt: TGTGCCATCAGTGAGTCGGGGACAGGGAGCAATCAGCCCCAGCATTTT

j_gene: TRBJ2-1
d_gene: TRBD2
v_gene: TRBV9
abundance: NA
CDR3aa: CATSSGVDNEQFF
CDR3nt: TGTGCCACAAGCAGCGGGGTGGACAATGAGCAGTTCTTC

j_gene: TRBJ2-6
d_gene: NA
v_gene: TRBV2
abundance: NA
CDR3aa: CASSEYRISGANVLTF
CDR3nt: TGTGCCAGCAGTGAATACAGGATCTCTGGGGCCAACGTCCTGACTTTC

j_gene: TRBJ1-6
d_gene: NA
v_gene: TRBV12-3/TRBV12-4
abundance: few
CDR3aa: CASSLGLSLNSPLHF
CDR3nt: TGTGCCAGCAGTTTAGGTCTCAGTTTGAATTCACCCCTCCACTTT

j_gene: TRBJ1-4
d_gene: NA
v_gene: TRBV13
abundance: NA
CDR3aa: CASSGSRDGNEKLFF
CDR3nt: TGTGCCAGCAGCGGCTCCCGGGACGGTAATGAAAAACTGTTTTTT

j_gene: TRBJ2-5
d_gene: TRBD2
v_gene: TRBV27
abundance: many
CDR3aa: CASSFGGGGRETQYF
CDR3nt: TGTGCCAGCAGTTTTGGAGGCGGGGGGAGAGAGACCCAGTACTTC